The 23 T cell receptor beta chains listed next were all sequenced from one sample in a study of blood T cell repertoires in COVID-19. Only in-frame clones appear in the TCRdb table, and some are missing; sequencing was by immunoSEQ multiplex PCR. The sample has 210,000 or so clones; more than 75% are singletons. Source material: peripheral blood. The receptors here all came from a man between 45 and 60 years old with acute or convalescent COVID-19.

J is TRBJ2-3 and V is TRBV11-1; D not resolved. V was cut by 5 bases and J by 3 bases, with 12 bases left in between. The CDR3 runs 14 residues. Germline CDR1 reads SGHAT; CDR2 reads FQDESV (reference sequence). Here the CDR3 DNA reads TGTGCCAGCAGCCCTAGAGAGAGGACAGATACGCAGTATTTT. This sequence encodes CASSPRERTDTQYF.

The V and J genes are TRBV19 and TRBJ2-1, with 9 nucleotides matching TRBD1. Trimming removed 5 bases from V and 2 bases from J; junction bases left unmatched: 7. Per the germline V gene, CDR1 is LNHDA and CDR2 is SQIVND (reference sequence). This CDR3 has 16 amino acids. CDR3: CASSVPGQGAYNEQFF. The CDR3 nucleotides read TGTGCCAGTAGTGTGCCGGGACAGGGAGCCTACAATGAGCAGTTCTTC.

The chain joins TRBV9 to TRBJ2-1; 8 bases are shared with TRBD2. CDR3 size: 16 residues. Germline trimming cut 2 bases from V and 1 base from J; bases unmatched to any gene: 5. Germline loops: CDR1 SGDLS, CDR2 YYNGEE. The CDR3 sequence: CASSVTGGDSYNEQFF. The CDR3 DNA reads TGTGCCAGCAGCGTTACCGGGGGGGATTCCTACAATGAGCAGTTCTTC. The full variable domain, in which reference TRBV9 and TRBJ2-1 provide the parts outside the CDR3, is DSGVTQTPKHLITATGQRVTLRCSPRSGDLSVYWYQQSLDQGLQFLIQYYNGEERAKGNILERFSAQQFPDLHSELNLSSLELGDSALYFCASSVTGGDSYNEQFFGPGTRLTVL.

This chain uses TRBV6-6 with TRBJ1-3, with 7 positions matching TRBD1. Unmatched junction bases numbered 12, after V lost 6 bases and J lost 1 base. The CDR3 length is 17 residues. The germline V gene has CDR1 MNHNY and CDR2 SVGAGI (reference sequence). The CDR3 DNA is TGTGCCAGCAGCCGACTGACAGGGCTAGGATCTGGAAACACCATATATTTT. Translation gives CASSRLTGLGSGNTIYF.

This clone was recorded only once. The rearrangement uses TRBV30 and TRBJ1-2; possibly TRBD1 for D (5 bases). The germline V and J ends were trimmed by 2 bases and 7 bases, with 17 bases remaining between them. This CDR3 has 14 residues. Germline V CDR1 and CDR2: GTSNPN, SVGIG (reference sequence). The CDR3 is CAWSLGGSPRGYTF. CDR3 DNA sequence: TGTGCCTGGAGTTTGGGGGGGTCACCCCGTGGCTACACCTTC.

This clone is a singleton in its sample. The chain joins TRBV6-5 to TRBJ1-2; TRBD1 aligns across 7 bases. This CDR3 region has 13 residues. J lost 6 bases, V lost 6 bases, and 7 bases had no gene match. CDR1 is MNHEY and CDR2 is SVGAGI in the germline V gene. The CDR3 region is CASRIEGADGYTF. DNA for the CDR3: TGTGCCAGCAGAATTGAGGGGGCTGATGGCTACACCTTC.

This chain connects TRBV7-9 to TRBJ1-5; no clear D. CDR3 length: 13 residues. Germline V gives CDR1 SEHNR, CDR2 FQNEAQ (reference sequence). Trimming took off 1 base at V and 4 bases at J, with 5 bases between the two ends. CDR3 coding DNA: TGTGCCAGCAGCTTAGACTGGAATCAGCCCCAGCATTTT. This gives the protein CASSLDWNQPQHF.

Here the CDR3 reads CASSQDEGAGYNSPLHF. CDR3 sequence (DNA): TGCGCCAGCAGCCAAGATGAGGGGGCTGGCTATAATTCACCCCTCCACTTT. The chain links TRBV4-1 to TRBJ1-6, with 7 nucleotides matching TRBD1. After removal of 0 bases from V and 3 bases from J, the junction contained 5 bases not matched to a gene. The CDR3 length is 17 residues. The germline V gene has CDR1 MGHRA and CDR2 YSYEKL.

The V and J genes are TRBV5-1 and TRBJ2-3; 11 nucleotides match TRBD1. CDR1 is SGHRS and CDR2 is YFSETQ in the germline V gene. This CDR3 is 15 amino acids long. V was pared by 4 bases and J by 4 bases, with 5 bases of the junction left unmatched. CDR3 loop: CASSLGTGGADTQYF. The DNA of the CDR3 is TGCGCCAGCAGCCTAGGGACAGGGGGGGCAGATACGCAGTATTTT.

This clone came up a few times. The chain links TRBV19 to TRBJ1-1, with D uncertain. This CDR3 has 14 residues. CDR1 LNHDA and CDR2 SQIVND come from the germline V gene (reference sequence). The V end lost 3 bases, the J end lost 3 bases, and 11 bases lay between the germline ends. DNA for the CDR3: TGTGCCAGTAGTATGGGCCGTCAGGACACTGAAGCTTTCTTT. This sequence encodes CASSMGRQDTEAFF.

The V and J genes are TRBV5-1 and TRBJ2-1; maybe TRBD1 (6 bases). Germline CDR1 and CDR2: SGHRS and YFSETQ. The CDR3 spans 13 residues. Trimming cost V 5 bases and J 5 bases, with 11 bases left between them. This CDR3 is CASRSQGNNEQFF. The CDR3 DNA is TGCGCCAGCAGGTCACAGGGAAACAATGAGCAGTTCTTC.

The genes are TRBV4-2 and TRBJ1-5; weak D call: TRBD1 (5 bases). The germline V gene has CDR1 LGHNA and CDR2 YNFKEQ. The CDR3 length is 15 residues. Trimming shortened V by 1 base and J by 4 bases, and 11 bases separated the two germline ends. The CDR3 region is CASSQGGTANQPQHF. DNA of the CDR3: TGTGCCAGCAGCCAAGGCGGGACCGCTAATCAGCCCCAGCATTTT.

The chain recombines TRBV29-1 with TRBJ1-2; D remains unclear. Deletions cut 2 bases from V and 4 bases from J, with 8 bases between. CDR3 length equals 12 residues. The germline V gene has CDR1 SQVTM and CDR2 ANQGSEA. The CDR3 DNA follows: TGCAGCGTTGAACGTAGGAGCTATGGCTACACCTTC. It translates to CSVERRSYGYTF.

This clone was seen repeatedly, ten times or more. The genes are TRBV6-5 and TRBJ1-1; D uncertain. The germline gives CDR1 MNHEY, CDR2 SVGAGI. This CDR3 is built from 13 residues. Trimming pared 3 bases from V and 4 bases from J, leaving 9 bases between. The CDR3 spells CASSYTESTEAFF. The CDR3 DNA reads as TGTGCCAGCAGTTATACAGAGTCCACTGAAGCTTTCTTT.

V usage is TRBV5-1 and J usage is TRBJ2-7; possibly TRBD2 for D (5 bases). This CDR3 is built from 15 residues. CDR1 and CDR2 (germline): SGHRS, YFSETQ. V was shortened by 4 bases and J by 2 bases, with 16 bases between the two germline ends. In nucleotides, the CDR3 is TGCGCCAGCAGCAGAGGAGGTGCGGACCCCTACGAGCAGTACTTC. It specifies CASSRGGADPYEQYF.

The chain uses TRBV7-7 and TRBJ2-1; TRBD1 matches at 7 bases. Germline assignment: CDR1 SSHAT and CDR2 FNYEAQ (reference sequence). This CDR3 comprises 15 residues. The trim removed 1 base at V and 4 bases at J, leaving 4 bases unmatched. As DNA, the CDR3 is TGTGCCAGCAGCTTAGATTGGGGACAGTACAATGAGCAGTTCTTC. This sequence encodes CASSLDWGQYNEQFF. Drawing the rest from reference TRBV7-7 and TRBJ2-1, the complete variable domain is GAGVSQSPRYKVTKRGQDVTLRCDPISSHATLYWYQQALGQGPEFLTYFNYEAQPDKSGLPSDRFSAERPEGSISTLTIQRTEQRDSAMYRCASSLDWGQYNEQFFGPGTRLTVL.

V usage is TRBV19 and J usage is TRBJ1-1, with 8 bases aligning to TRBD1. V dropped 6 bases and J dropped 2; count of bases not matched to a gene: 8. Germline CDR1 is LNHDA and CDR2 is SQIVND (reference sequence). This CDR3 is 15 amino acids long. Written as DNA, the CDR3 is TGTGCCAGTAGACCAGGGGGCAGGATCAACACTGAAGCTTTCTTT. It yields the protein CASRPGGRINTEAFF.

This clone was recorded once. The genes are TRBV19 and TRBJ1-1, with 8 bases identical to TRBD1. The germline V gene has CDR1 LNHDA and CDR2 SQIVND (reference sequence). The CDR3 contains 13 residues. J lost 3 bases, V lost 3 bases, and 0 bases had no gene match. The CDR3 loop is CASSMTGDTEAFF. The CDR3, as DNA: TGTGCCAGTAGTATGACAGGGGACACTGAAGCTTTCTTT.

This chain joins TRBV9 and TRBJ1-2, with 8 bases fitting TRBD1. With V trimmed by 0 bases and J by 4 bases, 5 bases remained unmatched. Germline-derived CDR1 and CDR2 are SGDLS and YYNGEE. The CDR3 consists of 15 residues. CDR3 DNA sequence: TGTGCCAGCAGCGTAGGGGACAGGCCTGGCTATGGCTACACCTTC. As protein: CASSVGDRPGYGYTF.

This chain joins TRBV6-1 and TRBJ2-7; the D gene is possibly TRBD1 (5 bases). The CDR3 is 15 residues long. The V gene's germline CDR1 is MNHNS and CDR2 SASEGT. The V end was cut by 6 bases, the J end by 5 bases, with 20 bases between. CDR3 protein: CASRLSGQGRDEQYF. As DNA, the CDR3 is TGTGCCAGCAGGCTATCCGGGCAGGGAAGGGACGAGCAGTACTTC.

The V and J genes are TRBV6-1 and TRBJ1-5, with 11 bases fitting TRBD1. CDR3 length: 16 residues. Trimming cost V 4 bases and J 0 bases; bases outside gene matches: 2. CDR1 and CDR2 from the germline V gene are MNHNS and SASEGT. The CDR3 here is CASSGDRGFSNQPQHF. The CDR3 DNA is TGTGCCAGCAGTGGGGACAGGGGGTTTAGCAATCAGCCCCAGCATTTT.

This clone came up once. This chain uses TRBV29-1 with TRBJ2-7, with 8 bases aligning to TRBD1. Trimming cost V 1 base and J 5 bases; bases outside gene matches: 10. This CDR3 comprises 15 residues. CDR1 and CDR2 (germline): SQVTM, ANQGSEA. For the CDR3, the DNA is TGCAGCGTTGAAGCCCGACAGGGGCGAGAAAACGAGCAGTACTTC. Protein product: CSVEARQGRENEQYF.

The chain joins TRBV2 to TRBJ2-7; 10 positions match TRBD1. Unmatched junction bases numbered 5, after V lost 6 bases and J lost 0 bases. Germline V gene data show CDR1 as SNHLY and CDR2 as FYNNEI. CDR3 length: 15 amino acids. DNA for the CDR3: TGTGCCAGCAGGGGGACAGGGGCCTCCTCCTACGAGCAGTACTTC. Amino acids: CASRGTGASSYEQYF. Full variable domain (remainder filled in from reference TRBV2 and TRBJ2-7): EPEVTQTPSHQVTQMGQEVILRCVPISNHLYFYWYRQILGQKVEFLVSFYNNEISEKSEIFDDQFSVERPDGSNFTLKIRSTKLEDSAMYFCASRGTGASSYEQYFGPGTRLTVT.